This T cell receptor beta chain was documented in a study of T cell clonotyping in hematopoietic cell transplantation. General study points: CD4 and CD8 repertoire contributions could not be separated without sorting.

A remark on this clone: Its antigen is undetermined.

TCRdb's copy holds only in-frame clones and misses some; the assay was immunoSEQ multiplex PCR. This table has approximately 26,000 clones, roughly 91% appearing once. The V end lost 5 bases, the J end lost 5 bases, and 10 bases lay between the germline ends. The CDR3 contains 12 residues. Germline V gene sequence: CDR1 ENHRY, CDR2 SYGVKD. Time point defined: recipient sample about 28 days before transplant, after cytoreduction. The rearrangement joins TRBV10-3 to TRBJ2-7; D is unclear. Sequencing was performed on peripheral blood mononuclear cells, taken before stem cell transplant. This clonotype was obtained from a man aged 45-65 years with acute myeloid leukemia. Some clones in this sample may be carry-over from other donors' samples. CDR3 residues: CAISSSRDEQYF. The CDR3 coding sequence is TGTGCCATCAGTTCCTCCCGGGACGAGCAGTACTTC.